These T cell receptor beta chains were read from a single sample in a study of a mutant IDH1 vaccine in newly diagnosed glioma. The method was immunoSEQ multiplex PCR; TCRdb's version includes in-frame clones alone and lacks a portion of them. The profile shows nearly 70,000 clones, approximately 85% of them singletons. This specimen consisted of PBMCs, obtained from a glioma patient treated with radiotherapy, temozolomide or both. These receptors all stem from a man in his forties or fifties with glioma. CDR3s include the opening cysteine and the closing phenylalanine or tryptophan. Each record gives: clone size, J gene, V gene, D gene, CDR3 protein, CDR3 DNA. A D gene is named only where the DNA matches it firmly. Expanded clones get a size class; other rows say once, few or many, or leave the size out.

clone_size: -
j_call: TRBJ1-1
v_call: TRBV5-4
d_call: -
cdr3_aa: CASSLGGAVNTEAFF
cdr3_nt: TGTGCCAGCAGCTTGGGGGGGGCAGTGAACACTGAAGCTTTCTTT

clone_size: -
j_call: TRBJ2-6
v_call: TRBV15
d_call: -
cdr3_aa: CATSRGRDRSPGANVLTF
cdr3_nt: TGTGCCACCAGCAGGGGGAGGGACAGAAGCCCTGGGGCCAACGTCCTGACTTTC

clone_size: -
j_call: TRBJ2-2
v_call: TRBV10-3
d_call: TRBD1
cdr3_aa: CAISEGDRGLGELFF
cdr3_nt: TGTGCCATCAGTGAGGGGGACAGGGGATTGGGGGAGCTGTTTTTT

clone_size: -
j_call: TRBJ2-6
v_call: TRBV5-1
d_call: TRBD1
cdr3_aa: CASSLGTGSGANVLTF
cdr3_nt: TGCGCCAGCAGCTTGGGGACAGGCTCTGGGGCCAACGTCCTGACTTTC

clone_size: -
j_call: TRBJ2-1
v_call: TRBV9
d_call: TRBD1
cdr3_aa: CASSGQGGEQFF
cdr3_nt: TGTGCCAGCAGCGGACAGGGTGGTGAGCAGTTCTTC

clone_size: few
j_call: TRBJ1-1
v_call: TRBV10-3
d_call: -
cdr3_aa: CASRRQSNTEAFF
cdr3_nt: TGTGCCTCCAGGAGACAGTCAAACACTGAAGCTTTCTTT

clone_size: -
j_call: TRBJ1-3
v_call: TRBV9
d_call: -
cdr3_aa: CASSVEEFTGNTIYF
cdr3_nt: TGTGCCAGCAGCGTAGAAGAGTTTACTGGAAACACCATATATTTT

clone_size: few
j_call: TRBJ1-5
v_call: TRBV4-1
d_call: TRBD1
cdr3_aa: CASSPPGQGNQPQHF
cdr3_nt: TGCGCCAGCAGCCCGCCGGGACAGGGAAATCAGCCCCAGCATTTT

clone_size: -
j_call: TRBJ1-1
v_call: TRBV28
d_call: TRBD1
cdr3_aa: CASRTTGGDAWREAFF
cdr3_nt: TGTGCCAGCAGAACGACAGGGGGCGACGCGTGGCGTGAAGCTTTCTTT

clone_size: -
j_call: TRBJ1-2
v_call: TRBV6-5
d_call: TRBD1
cdr3_aa: CASSYSPSQGYGYTF
cdr3_nt: TGTGCCAGCAGTTACTCCCCGTCACAGGGGTATGGCTACACCTTC

clone_size: few
j_call: TRBJ1-1
v_call: TRBV7-8
d_call: -
cdr3_aa: CASSLALGNTEAFF
cdr3_nt: TGTGCCAGCAGCTTAGCGCTAGGGAACACTGAAGCTTTCTTT

clone_size: -
j_call: TRBJ1-2
v_call: TRBV9
d_call: TRBD1
cdr3_aa: CASSAQGSRSYGYTF
cdr3_nt: TGTGCCAGCAGCGCACAGGGGTCTCGCTCCTATGGCTACACCTTC

clone_size: -
j_call: TRBJ2-4
v_call: TRBV7-8
d_call: TRBD2
cdr3_aa: CASSSGGGLFKNIQYF
cdr3_nt: TGTGCCAGCAGCTCCGGGGGGGGTCTCTTCAAAAACATTCAGTACTTC

clone_size: -
j_call: TRBJ2-1
v_call: TRBV7-8
d_call: -
cdr3_aa: CASSLVAFASYNEQFF
cdr3_nt: TGTGCCAGCAGCTTAGTGGCTTTTGCCTCCTACAATGAGCAGTTCTTC

clone_size: -
j_call: TRBJ2-7
v_call: TRBV6-6
d_call: -
cdr3_aa: CASRPGSYGEQYF
cdr3_nt: TGTGCCAGCAGACCGGGGTCGTACGGCGAGCAGTACTTC

clone_size: -
j_call: TRBJ1-2
v_call: TRBV4-1
d_call: TRBD1
cdr3_aa: CASSAEGTGGLYGYTF
cdr3_nt: TGCGCCAGCAGCGCAGAGGGCACAGGGGGATTGTATGGCTACACCTTC

clone_size: -
j_call: TRBJ1-5
v_call: TRBV6-1
d_call: -
cdr3_aa: CASTPFGSNQPQHF
cdr3_nt: TGTGCCAGCACCCCTTTTGGTAGCAATCAGCCCCAGCATTTT